A single sample is the source of the 8 T cell receptor beta chains below, sequenced in a study of blood T cell repertoires in COVID-19. The table came from immunoSEQ multiplex PCR; TCRdb's copy has only in-frame clones and leaves some out. In the table there are fewer than 250,000 clones, over 90% of which are singletons. The sequencing sample was made of peripheral blood. These receptors came from a man younger than 45 with COVID-19, enrolled during active disease.

The chain uses TRBV19 and TRBJ1-5; D call uncertain. Trimming took 5 bases from V and 5 from J, leaving 10 bases between them. CDR1 LNHDA and CDR2 SQIVND come from the germline V gene (reference sequence). This CDR3 spans 13 amino acids. CDR3 in amino acids: CASSLTEYQPQHF. Written as DNA, the CDR3 is TGTGCCAGTAGTTTAACAGAATATCAGCCCCAGCATTTT. Complete variable domain (other parts from reference TRBV19 and TRBJ1-5): DGGITQSPKYLFRKEGQNVTLSCEQNLNHDAMYWYRQDPGQGLRLIYYSQIVNDFQKGDIAEGYSVSREKKESFPLTVTSAQKNPTAFYLCASSLTEYQPQHFGDGTRLSIL.

The chain couples TRBV3-1 (or the pseudogene TRBV3-2) to TRBJ1-2; D is perhaps TRBD1 (6 bases). The CDR3 has 15 amino acids. Germline V gene lookup returns CDR1 LGHDT and CDR2 YNNKEL (reference sequence). Deletions cut 1 base from V and 2 bases from J, with 11 bases between. The CDR3 region is CASSQGWTANYGYTF. The CDR3 DNA is TGTGCCAGCAGCCAAGGCTGGACAGCGAACTATGGCTACACCTTC.

The CDR3: CASSRGGVEDGYTF. The CDR3 DNA reads TGCGCCAGCAGCAGGGGCGGGGTAGAGGATGGCTACACCTTC. The chain couples TRBV5-1 to TRBJ1-2; TRBD1 might be the D (5 bases). Trimming cost V 4 bases and J 6 bases, with 16 bases left between them. Germline V gene sequence: CDR1 SGHRS, CDR2 YFSETQ. This CDR3 spans 14 amino acids.

About this clone itself: The same CDR3 is also encoded by other DNA sequences in this sample. J is TRBJ2-3 and V is TRBV5-1; TRBD1 aligns across 8 bases. V shed 0 bases and J 6 bases; nucleotides not matched to a gene: 3. The V gene's germline CDR1 is SGHRS and CDR2 YFSETQ. The CDR3 spans 14 residues. The chain's CDR3 is CASSLGTGSDTQYF. CDR3 DNA: TGCGCCAGCAGCTTGGGGACAGGGAGTGATACGCAGTATTTT.

The CDR3 DNA is TGTGCCAGCAGCTTTCCGGGACAGGGGGTTTTAGATACGCAGTATTTT. Encoded protein: CASSFPGQGVLDTQYF. The V gene is TRBV7-9, the J gene TRBJ2-3; 11 nucleotides align to TRBD1. This CDR3 has 16 amino acids. Germline values: CDR1 SEHNR, CDR2 FQNEAQ (reference sequence). V gave up 3 bases and J gave up 5 bases; unmatched junction bases: 7.

The V and J genes are TRBV10-3 and TRBJ2-5, with a possible D match to TRBD2 (5 bases). Germline CDR1 and CDR2: ENHRY and SYGVKD. Trimming shortened V by 3 bases and J by 3 bases, and 8 bases separated the two germline ends. The CDR3 is 13 amino acids. Here the CDR3 DNA reads TGTGCCATCAGTGACCCCGGGGAAGAGACCCAGTACTTC. It yields the protein CAISDPGEETQYF.

The V and J genes are TRBV14 and TRBJ2-7; 7 nucleotides agree with TRBD2. Germline assignment: CDR1 SGHDN and CDR2 FVKESK. V dropped 5 bases and J dropped 5; count of bases not matched to a gene: 9. This CDR3 spans 14 amino acids. The CDR3 reads CASSTRTRTNEQYF. CDR3 DNA: TGTGCCAGCAGCACTCGGACTAGAACGAACGAGCAGTACTTC.

This clone was seen just once. The rearrangement links TRBV10-2 to TRBJ1-2, with D perhaps TRBD1 (5 bases). The V end was cut by 7 bases, the J end by 10 bases, with 16 bases between. The germline CDR1 and CDR2 sequences are WSHSY and SAAADI. This CDR3 has 12 amino acids. The CDR3 is CASMSREVYYTF. CDR3 DNA: TGCGCCAGCATGTCCAGGGAGGTGTACTACACCTTC.